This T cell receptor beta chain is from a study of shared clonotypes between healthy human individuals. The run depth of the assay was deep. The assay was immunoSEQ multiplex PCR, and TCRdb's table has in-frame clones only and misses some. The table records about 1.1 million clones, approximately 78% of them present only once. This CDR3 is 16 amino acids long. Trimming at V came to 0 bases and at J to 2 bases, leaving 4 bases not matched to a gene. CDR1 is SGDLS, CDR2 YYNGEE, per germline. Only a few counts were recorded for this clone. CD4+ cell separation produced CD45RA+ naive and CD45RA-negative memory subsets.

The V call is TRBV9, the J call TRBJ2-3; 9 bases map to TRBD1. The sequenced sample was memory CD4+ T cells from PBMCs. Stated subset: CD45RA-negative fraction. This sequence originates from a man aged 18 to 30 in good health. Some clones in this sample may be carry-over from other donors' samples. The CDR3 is CASSVVGQGYTDTQYF. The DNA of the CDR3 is TGTGCCAGCAGCGTAGTGGGACAGGGCTACACAGATACGCAGTATTTT.